A single sample is the source of the 5 T cell receptor beta chains below, sequenced in a study of T cell changes during pregnancy in multiple sclerosis. Measured with immunoSEQ multiplex PCR; TCRdb has only the in-frame clones, and not every one. The table includes approximately 51,000 clones, under 95% detected once. Sequencing was performed on CD4+ T cells from peripheral blood mononuclear cells, taken in the second trimester of pregnancy. These receptors came from a female donor with multiple sclerosis, enrolled in a pregnancy study.

This chain links TRBV28 with TRBJ1-5, with 8 positions matching TRBD1. The CDR3 has 16 residues. Germline lookup yields CDR1 MDHEN and CDR2 SYDVKM. The V gene end was trimmed by 5 bases and the J gene end by 6 bases; junction bases not matched to a gene: 12. In nucleotides, the CDR3 is TGTGCCAGCAGTGTCGCCTTCAGGGGGCGGATTCAGCCCCAGCATTTT. It encodes CASSVAFRGRIQPQHF.

The V and J genes are TRBV9 and TRBJ2-7; 9 positions agree with TRBD1. Looked up from germline, CDR1 is SGDLS and CDR2 is YYNGEE. The CDR3 is 18 residues long. The J segment lost 4 bases and the V segment lost 0 bases, leaving 14 bases of the junction unmatched. CDR3 loop: CASSVATSRQGVGYEQYF. In DNA, the CDR3 is TGTGCCAGCAGCGTAGCGACCTCCCGACAGGGGGTGGGGTACGAGCAGTACTTC.

CDR3 sequence: CASSRGTGGSTAQGPLHF. The DNA for the CDR3 is TGTGCCAGCAGCCGAGGGACAGGGGGTTCCACCGCACAAGGACCCCTCCACTTT. V usage is TRBV7-6 and J usage is TRBJ1-6; 11 bases align to TRBD1. J was trimmed by 12 bases and V by 5 bases; bases with no gene match: 18. Germline V gives CDR1 SGHVS, CDR2 FNYEAQ. The CDR3 is 18 residues long.

The gene calls are TRBV10-3 and TRBJ2-2, with 10 nucleotides matching TRBD2. There are 19 residues in the CDR3. V lost 3 bases, J lost 6 bases, and 16 bases stayed unmatched. Germline CDR1 and CDR2: ENHRY and SYGVKD. The CDR3 loop is CAISEIPALSGGTAGELFF. As DNA, the CDR3 is TGTGCCATCAGTGAAATACCGGCCCTTAGCGGGGGGACCGCCGGGGAGCTGTTTTTT.

The rearrangement joins TRBV5-1 to TRBJ2-5, with D unclear. The CDR3 covers 14 residues. Trimming took 4 bases from V and 3 from J, leaving 13 bases between them. The germline gives CDR1 SGHRS, CDR2 YFSETQ. CDR3 bases: TGCGCCAGCAGCCCTATGCTCCGAGAAGAGACCCAGTACTTC. Protein: CASSPMLREETQYF.